This T cell receptor beta chain was documented in a study of long-term antiretroviral therapy in people with HIV. Study-wide points: Post-ART diversity increased but stayed below transplant donor controls. Dominating the repertoire at all time points were the clones that expanded before ART. Gathering of blood took place between 2004 and 2017, possibly under older ART regimens.

As concerns this clone: Its antigen is unidentified.

The assay used was immunoSEQ (version v3.0), run at survey level. TCRdb's copy holds only in-frame clones and misses some; the assay was immunoSEQ multiplex PCR. This sample has 15,000 to 20,000 clones, with more than 80% found just once. Per germline, CDR1 MNHNS and CDR2 SASEGT. Trimming took 2 bases from V and 7 from J, leaving 6 bases between them. CDR3 length: 12 residues. This sequence joins TRBV6-1 and TRBJ1-5; no definite D call. The sample consisted of unsorted PBMCs, taken 4.2 years after starting antiretroviral therapy. This receptor was obtained from a man in his fifties with HIV. The CDR3 coding sequence is TGTGCCAGCAGTGAAATGGCGCAGCCCCAGCATTTT. Translated, it gives CASSEMAQPQHF.